The sample holds a few counts of the clone carrying this T cell receptor (beta chain). What it binds is unknown. In TCRdb, the 5' RACE reads were re-called with MiXCR into one record per CDR3 protein. The sample has some 600,000 distinct CDR3 sequences, 17% seen once. The entry originates in a study of T-cell memory formation after mild COVID-19. Background on the study: The TCR clusters were mostly specific to one donor. Study results and caveats: Clones that shrank (day 15 to 85) were balanced CD4/CD8, whereas later expanders leaned CD4+. The study detected some responding clones in pre-infection memory, suggesting cross-reactive memory joined.

From germline, CDR1 is SGHKS and CDR2 YYEKEE (reference sequence). The V and J ends lost 4 bases and 3 bases respectively, with 11 bases between them. The CDR3 is 13 amino acids. The specimen sequenced was PBMCs or a T cell subset sorted from them (not recorded which). The rearrangement uses TRBV5-5 and TRBJ2-7; tentatively, D is TRBD1 (7 bases). The TCR sequence derives from an adult woman who had mild COVID-19 (a few samples of this study predate the infection). Cell type and time point are not known. The CDR3 sequence: CASSVQGGYEQYF. The CDR3 nucleotides are TGTGCCAGCAGCGTCCAGGGGGGCTACGAGCAGTACTTC.